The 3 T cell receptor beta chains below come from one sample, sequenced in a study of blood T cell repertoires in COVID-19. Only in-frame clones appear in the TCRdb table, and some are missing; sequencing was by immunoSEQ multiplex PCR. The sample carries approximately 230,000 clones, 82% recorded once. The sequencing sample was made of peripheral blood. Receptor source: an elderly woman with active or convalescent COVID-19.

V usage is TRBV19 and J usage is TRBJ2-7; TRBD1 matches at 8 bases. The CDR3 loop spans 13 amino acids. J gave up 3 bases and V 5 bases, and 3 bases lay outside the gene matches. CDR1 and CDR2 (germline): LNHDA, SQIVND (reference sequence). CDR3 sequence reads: CASSVGQGYEQYF. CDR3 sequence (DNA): TGTGCCAGTAGTGTCGGACAGGGCTACGAGCAGTACTTC.

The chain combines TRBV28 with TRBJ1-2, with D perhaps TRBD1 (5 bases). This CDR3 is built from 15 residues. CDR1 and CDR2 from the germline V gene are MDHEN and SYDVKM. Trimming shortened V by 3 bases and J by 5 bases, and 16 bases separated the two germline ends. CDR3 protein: CASSFLSRTGYGYTF. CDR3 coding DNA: TGTGCCAGCAGTTTTCTTTCTCGTACAGGTTATGGCTACACCTTC.

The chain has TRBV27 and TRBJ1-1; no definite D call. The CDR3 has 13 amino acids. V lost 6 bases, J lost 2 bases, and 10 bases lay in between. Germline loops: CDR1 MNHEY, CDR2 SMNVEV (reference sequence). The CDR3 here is CASSRGINTEAFF. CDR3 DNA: TGTGCCAGCAGCCGAGGAATAAACACTGAAGCTTTCTTT.